Sequencing of this T cell receptor (beta chain) was carried out in a study of control samples from healthy donors and cancer patients (dated by TCRdb to 2019 to 2021). Library generation was performed with the immunoSEQ multiplex PCR assay. Imported from immuneACCESS, the table was reduced by TCRdb to in-frame sequences with V and J called. These copies leave out some clones; in studies compared against another copy, an unresolved V gene accounts for under half, and the cause of the remainder is not known. The sample includes 130,000 or so clones, with more than 75% observed a single time. The ten most abundant clones make up about 2.7% of the sample. CDR1 SGHRS and CDR2 YFSETQ were looked up in the germline V gene. The CDR3 goes from the cysteine to the phenylalanine over 15 residues. The sequence is cut down to CDR3 DNA, 45 bases in frame from base 1. Trimming at the junction amounts to 4 bases on V and 2 bases on J, and the germline ends lie 14 bases apart.

On this clone itself: This clone's antigen is unknown. No much larger clonotype is one base removed from it; base qualities were not supplied.

This clonotype was obtained from a man between 60 and 75 years old in good health. Recombination linked TRBV5-1 to TRBJ2-3, with no reliable assignment of the D segment. Sequenced input: blood. The DNA sequence reads TGCGCCAGCAGCGTTTCCGACCGGTACACAGATACGCAGTATTTT. Its protein product is CASSVSDRYTDTQYF.